These T cell receptor beta chains were read from a single sample in a study of T cells after yellow fever vaccination. MiXCR, run by TCRdb on the 5' RACE reads, gives a single entry per CDR3 protein. The table records approximately 610,000 distinct CDR3 sequences, 17% of them present only once. Here the sequenced sample was PBMCs, taken less than 6 days after the first yellow fever vaccination. Receptor source: a young man who received the YFV17D yellow fever vaccine. CDR3s leave out the opening cysteine and the closing phenylalanine or tryptophan.

CDR3 protein,J gene,V gene
ASSEWQPSTDTQY,TRBJ2-3,TRBV10-2
ASSQASGLGAF,TRBJ1-1,TRBV16
SAPSPTRSGANVLT,TRBJ2-6,TRBV29-1
ASSFVRSSKHNEQF,TRBJ2-1,TRBV11-2
ASSPIWQPTNEKLF,TRBJ1-4,TRBV23-1
ASSLEYLYTDTQY,TRBJ2-3,TRBV11-2
ASSRLAGGTSTDTQY,TRBJ2-3,TRBV2
ASSSSPGQGSEQY,TRBJ2-7,TRBV5-1
ASSQGGGRGGYT,TRBJ1-2,TRBV4-3
ASSPDATGSPLH,TRBJ1-6,TRBV12-3/TRBV12-4
ASSYFTGGTEAF,TRBJ1-1,TRBV6-5
ASSQGHSDFQPQH,TRBJ1-5,TRBV12-3/TRBV12-4
AWSSGETQY,TRBJ2-5,TRBV30
SARGGGGDQETQY,TRBJ2-5,TRBV20-1
ASSPHQGQFFSYEQY,TRBJ2-7,TRBV7-9
ASSEGEQDFILAKNIQY,TRBJ2-4,TRBV6-2/TRBV6-3
ASSLTGTDGHIQY,TRBJ2-4,TRBV7-9
ASSSQGGVSYEQY,TRBJ2-7,TRBV7-9
SVAAGGIDTQY,TRBJ2-3,TRBV29-1
ATSDHAGGAYNEQF,TRBJ2-1,TRBV24-1
ASSPYLAGGPPYNEQF,TRBJ2-1,TRBV5-1
ASSFGDWGSGTEAF,TRBJ1-1,TRBV7-6
ASSLKPGNQETQY,TRBJ2-5,TRBV5-1
ASSQDRRGTEAF,TRBJ1-1,TRBV3-1
ASSGVGGSSGANVLT,TRBJ2-6,TRBV9
ASSEDSWREETQY,TRBJ2-5,TRBV6-2/TRBV6-3
ASSRGQGASTDTQY,TRBJ2-3,TRBV7-6
AWSVQGIAF,TRBJ1-1,TRBV30
ASSPWAGQGEAF,TRBJ1-1,TRBV7-2
ASSFRTGGSSPLH,TRBJ1-6,TRBV5-1
ASTTNGARTEAF,TRBJ1-1,TRBV12-3/TRBV12-4
ASSQDWRETQY,TRBJ2-5,TRBV4-3
ASSVRAGGENEQF,TRBJ2-1,TRBV9
ASSYSNRGWVTEAF,TRBJ1-1,TRBV6-5
ASSLWAGDSNQPQH,TRBJ1-5,TRBV12-3/TRBV12-4
ASSQAATGGPWNEQF,TRBJ2-1,TRBV4-3
ASSYGQGDYGYT,TRBJ1-2,TRBV4-3
ASSLAERSNTIY,TRBJ1-3,TRBV5-4
ASSPAGGAHEQF,TRBJ2-1,TRBV12-3/TRBV12-4
ASSTKDRGAYEQY,TRBJ2-7,TRBV5-1
ASSVGQGLSSPLH,TRBJ1-6,TRBV9
ASSVGLGTS,TRBJ1-1,TRBV7-9
ASSFLAGGNTEAF,TRBJ1-1,TRBV27
ASSTALGNEQF,TRBJ2-1,TRBV19
SARDRGGANYNEQF,TRBJ2-1,TRBV20-1
ASSEQGPGNTEAF,TRBJ1-1,TRBV2
ASSSSEETQY,TRBJ2-5,TRBV7-9
ASRGAWEVTDTQY,TRBJ2-3,TRBV7-6
ASSTGLAGVGF,TRBJ2-1,TRBV5-6